These T cell receptor beta chains were read from a single sample in a study of T cells in Graves' hyperthyroidism and ophthalmopathy. MiXCR, applied by TCRdb to the multiplex PCR reads, yields one record per CDR3 protein. The sample carries a few hundred thousand distinct CDR3 sequences, about 16% recorded once. The sequenced material came from blood. These receptors all come from a woman aged 25-40 years with Graves' ophthalmopathy. Both conserved end residues are part of each CDR3. D genes are given only for firm matches. Clone sizes are given selectively: once, few, many, or a class where the clone is expanded.

>15|TRBJ2-2|NA|TRBV20-1|many
CSASRRGVDTGELFF
TGCAGTGCTAGTCGCAGGGGGGTGGACACCGGGGAGCTGTTTTTT
>15|TRBJ2-3|TRBD1|TRBV2|many
CASTRDRGSGDTQYF
TGTGCCAGCACTAGGGACAGAGGGAGTGGGGATACGCAGTATTTT
>16|TRBJ2-1|TRBD1|TRBV12-3/TRBV12-4|NA
CASDFQGAGAYNEQFF
TGTGCCAGCGATTTCCAGGGGGCCGGCGCCTACAATGAGCAGTTCTTC
>15|TRBJ2-1|NA|TRBV28|many
CASSLGTGSYNEQFF
TGTGCCAGCAGTCTAGGGACCGGCTCCTACAATGAGCAGTTCTTC
>13|TRBJ2-5|TRBD2|TRBV2|many
CASSGSGWETQYF
TGTGCCAGCAGTGGTAGCGGGTGGGAGACCCAGTACTTC
>13|TRBJ2-5|NA|TRBV18|NA
CASSQKGGETQYF
TGTGCCAGCTCTCAAAAGGGGGGAGAGACCCAGTACTTC
>12|TRBJ1-1|NA|TRBV30|NA
CAWRGHRMEAFF
TGTGCCTGGAGGGGACACCGAATGGAAGCTTTCTTT
>14|TRBJ2-1|TRBD2|TRBV20-1|few
CSAITSGVYNEQFF
TGCAGTGCCATCACTAGCGGGGTATACAATGAGCAGTTCTTC
>16|TRBJ2-1|TRBD2|TRBV6-1|many
CASRPAGASSYNEQFF
TGTGCCAGCAGGCCAGCGGGAGCTTCCTCCTACAATGAGCAGTTCTTC
>14|TRBJ2-1|NA|TRBV27|many
CAVSTGIYYNEQFF
TGTGCCGTTTCTACAGGAATTTACTACAATGAGCAGTTCTTC
>13|TRBJ2-1|NA|TRBV18|many
CASSPMDYNEQFF
TGTGCCAGCTCACCTATGGACTACAATGAGCAGTTCTTC
>13|TRBJ2-3|NA|TRBV19|few
CASSIQGTDTQYF
TGTGCCAGTAGTATACAGGGCACAGATACGCAGTATTTT
>15|TRBJ2-7|NA|TRBV20-1|many
CSARDRRGRGYEQYF
TGCAGTGCTAGAGATCGGAGGGGAAGGGGCTACGAGCAGTACTTC
>15|TRBJ2-5|NA|TRBV6-5|many
CASSYSGTHGRTQYF
TGTGCCAGCAGTTACTCGGGGACACACGGGAGGACCCAGTACTTC
>18|TRBJ1-5|NA|TRBV28|many
CASSLRAPRQVLSQPQHF
TGTGCCAGCAGTTTAAGGGCCCCCAGACAGGTGTTAAGTCAGCCCCAGCATTTT
>14|TRBJ2-1|TRBD1|TRBV12-3/TRBV12-4|many
CASSLATGAAEQFF
TGTGCCAGCAGTTTAGCGACAGGGGCAGCTGAGCAGTTCTTC
>15|TRBJ1-1|NA|TRBV2|many
CASRGGRTMNTEAFF
TGTGCCAGTAGGGGGGGACGGACCATGAACACTGAAGCTTTCTTT
>13|TRBJ2-1|TRBD1|TRBV29-1|many
CSVGGRDRHEQFF
TGCAGCGTTGGGGGTAGGGACAGACATGAGCAGTTCTTC
>15|TRBJ1-4|NA|TRBV3-1|many
CASSQDGRSWEKLFF
TGTGCCAGCAGCCAAGACGGGCGGTCTTGGGAAAAACTGTTTTTT
>13|TRBJ2-3|NA|TRBV10-1|many
CASSEGGRDTQYF
TGCGCCAGCAGTGAGGGCGGACGAGATACGCAGTATTTT
>15|TRBJ2-5|NA|TRBV6-2/TRBV6-3|NA
CASRRGLAHQETQYF
TGTGCCAGCAGGAGAGGGTTGGCTCACCAAGAGACCCAGTACTTC
>14|TRBJ2-7|TRBD2|TRBV7-2|NA
CASSLLAGADEQYF
TGTGCCAGCAGCTTATTAGCGGGAGCTGACGAGCAGTACTTC
>12|TRBJ1-5|NA|TRBV7-2|many
CASSAPPQPQHF
TGTGCCAGCAGCGCGCCGCCACAGCCCCAGCATTTT
>15|TRBJ2-3|NA|TRBV7-9|NA
CASSLGGPGTDTQYF
TGTGCCAGCAGCTTAGGGGGACCTGGCACAGATACGCAGTATTTT
>16|TRBJ2-7|TRBD1|TRBV11-2|NA
CASSGMGQGGSYEQYF
TGTGCCAGCAGCGGGATGGGACAGGGGGGCTCCTACGAGCAGTACTTC
>16|TRBJ2-3|TRBD2|TRBV7-6|many
CASSATSGGGTDTQYF
TGTGCCAGCAGCGCTACTAGCGGGGGAGGGACAGATACGCAGTATTTT
>15|TRBJ2-1|TRBD1|TRBV27|many
CASSPRDRGYNEQFF
TGTGCCAGCAGTCCCCGGGACAGGGGGTACAATGAGCAGTTCTTC
>15|TRBJ2-5|TRBD2|TRBV24-1|NA
CATSDSGLELETQYF
TGTGCCACCAGTGATTCAGGACTAGAGTTAGAGACCCAGTACTTC
>14|TRBJ1-1|TRBD1|TRBV5-1|few
CASSITGVDTEAFF
TGCGCCAGCAGCATTACAGGGGTTGACACTGAAGCTTTCTTT
>15|TRBJ2-5|TRBD1|TRBV12-3/TRBV12-4|once
CASSDPGQGWETQYF
TGTGCCAGCAGCGACCCCGGACAGGGATGGGAGACCCAGTACTTC
>15|TRBJ2-7|TRBD1|TRBV28|NA
CASSFFPGQGYEQYF
TGTGCCAGCAGTTTTTTTCCGGGACAGGGGTACGAGCAGTACTTC
>17|TRBJ2-2|NA|TRBV28|NA
CASSGVGLAPNTGELFF
TGTGCCAGCAGTGGCGTGGGCCTAGCGCCAAACACCGGGGAGCTGTTTTTT
>14|TRBJ2-1|TRBD2|TRBV20-1|many
CSASRGRADNEQFF
TGCAGTGCTAGTCGGGGGAGGGCGGACAATGAGCAGTTCTTC
>14|TRBJ1-1|TRBD1|TRBV5-1|many
CASRDRGENTEAFF
TGCGCCAGCAGAGACAGGGGGGAGAACACTGAAGCTTTCTTT
>12|TRBJ2-7|NA|TRBV10-3|many
CAISEVGATQYF
TGTGCCATCAGTGAGGTGGGGGCCACGCAGTACTTC
>14|TRBJ2-2|TRBD2|TRBV19|few
CASSITGGTGELFF
TGTGCCAGTAGTATAACGGGGGGCACCGGGGAGCTGTTTTTT
>13|TRBJ2-3|TRBD1|TRBV9|few
CAAGQGSSDTQYF
TGTGCCGCGGGACAGGGATCATCAGATACGCAGTATTTT
>12|TRBJ1-2|TRBD1|TRBV29-1|few
CSVMDRADGYTF
TGCAGCGTTATGGACAGGGCAGATGGCTACACCTTC
>15|TRBJ2-5|NA|TRBV12-3/TRBV12-4|many
CASSKNGHGGGTQYF
TGTGCCAGCAGTAAAAACGGACACGGGGGAGGGACCCAGTACTTC
>16|TRBJ2-7|TRBD2|TRBV11-2|many
CASSSHAGGNSYEQYF
TGTGCCAGCAGCTCCCATGCGGGAGGAAACTCCTACGAGCAGTACTTC
>16|TRBJ2-3|TRBD2|TRBV7-2|many
CASSTRLAGGRDTQYF
TGTGCCAGCAGCACCCGACTAGCGGGAGGAAGAGATACGCAGTATTTT
>12|TRBJ1-2|TRBD1|TRBV29-1|many
CSVRTGRDGYTF
TGCAGCGTAAGGACAGGGAGGGATGGCTACACCTTC
>15|TRBJ1-5|NA|TRBV5-5|once
CASMVGGTSNQPQHF
TGTGCCAGCATGGTGGGGGGAACAAGCAATCAGCCCCAGCATTTT
>14|TRBJ2-5|NA|TRBV10-1|few
CASSDPGIQETQYF
TGCGCCAGCAGTGATCCCGGGATACAAGAGACCCAGTACTTC
>19|TRBJ2-3|TRBD2|TRBV28|many
CASSRVPGLAAHSTDTQYF
TGTGCCAGCAGCCGAGTACCGGGACTAGCGGCCCATAGCACAGATACGCAGTATTTT
>12|TRBJ2-3|NA|TRBV5-1|NA
CASSLGQNTQYF
TGCGCCAGCAGCTTGGGACAAAATACGCAGTATTTT
>12|TRBJ2-7|NA|TRBV29-1|NA
CSAARGSYEQYF
TGCAGCGCCGCGAGGGGCTCCTACGAGCAGTACTTC
>13|TRBJ2-3|NA|TRBV28|NA
CASSTASTDTQYF
TGTGCCAGCTCAACCGCCAGCACAGATACGCAGTATTTT
>13|TRBJ1-5|NA|TRBV7-2|NA
CASSLDFTQPQHF
TGTGCCAGCAGCTTAGATTTCACTCAGCCCCAGCATTTT